Listed here are 10 T cell receptor beta chains from one sample, sequenced in a study of T-cell memory formation after mild COVID-19. In TCRdb, the 5' RACE reads were re-called with MiXCR into one record per CDR3 protein. The sample lists under 450,000 distinct CDR3 sequences, 20% to 25% occurring once. Input material: PBMCs or a T cell subset sorted from them (not recorded which). The source is a man younger than 35 who had mild COVID-19 (a few samples of this study predate the infection). Cell type and time point are not known.

In its sample, this clonotype was seen a few times. This chain joins TRBV10-3 and TRBJ1-3; D is possibly TRBD1 (6 bases). CDR3 length equals 13 residues. CDR1 is ENHRY and CDR2 is SYGVKD in the germline V gene. V was trimmed by 6 bases and J by 3 bases, leaving 9 bases between them. The CDR3 bases are TGTGCCATCAGGGGGACAAATGGAAACACCATATATTTT. Translated, it gives CAIRGTNGNTIYF.

The chain joins TRBV24-1 to TRBJ1-4; D uncertain. Germline CDR1 is KGHDR and CDR2 is SFDVKD. V shed 8 bases and J shed 8 bases, with 8 bases lying between them. The CDR3 is made up of 11 amino acids. The CDR3 spells CATNGGEKLFF. The CDR3 DNA follows: TGTGCCACCAACGGCGGCGAAAAACTGTTTTTT.

This chain connects TRBV5-1 to TRBJ2-5; D may be TRBD2 (5 bases). Per the germline V gene, CDR1 is SGHRS and CDR2 is YFSETQ. The CDR3 has 14 residues. V lost 4 bases and J lost 5, with 15 bases in between. The CDR3 DNA sequence: TGCGCCAGCAGCGTACTCGACTCGGGGGAGACCCAGTACTTC. It codes for CASSVLDSGETQYF.

V usage is TRBV5-1 and J usage is TRBJ2-3; D gene unclear. In germline, CDR1 is SGHRS, CDR2 YFSETQ. The CDR3 contains 12 residues. Between the trimmed V and J ends, which lost 0 bases and 9 bases, there was a span of 8 bases. The chain's CDR3 is CASSLDLETQYF. The CDR3, as DNA: TGCGCCAGCAGCTTGGATCTGGAGACGCAGTATTTT.

This clonotype turned up a few times. The CDR3 loop reads CSARGAGANYGYTF. The DNA of the CDR3 is TGCAGTGCTAGAGGGGCAGGGGCCAACTATGGCTACACCTTC. V and J are TRBV20-1 and TRBJ1-2; possibly TRBD1 for D (6 bases). V lost 1 base and J lost 2, with 11 bases in between. CDR3 length equals 14 residues. The germline gives CDR1 DFQATT, CDR2 SNEGSKA (reference sequence).

V is TRBV30 and J is TRBJ2-1; D gene unclear. Looked up from germline, CDR1 is GTSNPN and CDR2 is SVGIG (reference sequence). This CDR3 has 13 amino acids. Trimming took 1 base from V and 1 from J, leaving 5 bases between them. The CDR3 bases are TGTGCCTGGAGTGCACGATCCTACAATGAGCAGTTCTTC. Translation gives CAWSARSYNEQFF.

V and J are TRBV24-1 and TRBJ2-4; 8 bases are a match to TRBD1. CDR1 is KGHDR and CDR2 is SFDVKD in the germline V gene. With V trimmed by 3 bases and J by 13 bases, 4 bases remained unmatched. CDR3 length: 12 residues. DNA for the CDR3: TGTGCCACCAGTGATACGCAGGGGGCCCAGTACTTC. The encoded protein is CATSDTQGAQYF.

This clonotype was seen only a few times. Mismatch with germline at one junction end may stem from a read error. The CDR3 nucleotides are TGTGCCAGCAGTTTATTTGGACTAGCGGGTGACTTC. It codes for CASSLFGLAGDF. The chain combines TRBV12-3 or TRBV12-4 with TRBJ2-7, with 11 bases aligning to TRBD2. The CDR3 has 12 amino acids.

This chain uses TRBV5-1 with TRBJ2-3, with TRBD1 matching 8 bases. Looked up from germline, CDR1 is SGHRS and CDR2 is YFSETQ. The CDR3 runs 14 residues. The V segment lost 5 bases and the J segment 3 bases; nucleotides outside the gene matches: 5. The CDR3 loop is CASRNGQGTDTQYF. CDR3 nucleotide sequence: TGCGCCAGCAGAAACGGACAGGGAACAGATACGCAGTATTTT.

This clonotype was counted between two and nine times. The chain uses TRBV6-2 or TRBV6-3 and TRBJ2-4, with 9 bases lining up with TRBD1. Trimming cost V 6 bases and J 6 bases; bases outside gene matches: 21. Germline V gives CDR1 MNHEY, CDR2 SVGEGT. The CDR3 runs to 19 residues. The CDR3 DNA follows: TGTGCCAGCAGGGGCCCGAGTACTGGTACAGGGGGCAAGGGAAACATTCAGTACTTC. This encodes CASRGPSTGTGGKGNIQYF.